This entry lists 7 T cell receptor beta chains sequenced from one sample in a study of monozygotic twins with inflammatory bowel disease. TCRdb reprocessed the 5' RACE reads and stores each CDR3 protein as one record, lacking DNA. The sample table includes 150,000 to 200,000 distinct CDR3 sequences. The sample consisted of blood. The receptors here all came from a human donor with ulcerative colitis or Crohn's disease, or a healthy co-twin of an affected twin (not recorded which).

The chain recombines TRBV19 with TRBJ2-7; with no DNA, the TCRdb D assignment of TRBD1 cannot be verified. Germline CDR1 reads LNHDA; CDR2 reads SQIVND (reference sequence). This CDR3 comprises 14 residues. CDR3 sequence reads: CASSYQDRPYEQYF. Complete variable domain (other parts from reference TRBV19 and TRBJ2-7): DGGITQSPKYLFRKEGQNVTLSCEQNLNHDAMYWYRQDPGQGLRLIYYSQIVNDFQKGDIAEGYSVSREKKESFPLTVTSAQKNPTAFYLCASSYQDRPYEQYFGPGTRLTVT.

The CDR3 loop is CASSLPTPNEQFF. V gene TRBV7-2 combines with J gene TRBJ2-1. This CDR3 contains 13 residues. Germline V lookup: CDR1 SGHTA, CDR2 FQGNSA.

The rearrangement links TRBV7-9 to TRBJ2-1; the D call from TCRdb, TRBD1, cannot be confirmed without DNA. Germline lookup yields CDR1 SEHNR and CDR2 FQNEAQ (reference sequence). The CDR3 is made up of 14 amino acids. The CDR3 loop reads CASSPGAGYNEQFF.

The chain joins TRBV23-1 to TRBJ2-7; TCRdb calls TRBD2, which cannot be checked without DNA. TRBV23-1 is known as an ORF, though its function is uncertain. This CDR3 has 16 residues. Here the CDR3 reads CASRTTSGRETYEQYF.

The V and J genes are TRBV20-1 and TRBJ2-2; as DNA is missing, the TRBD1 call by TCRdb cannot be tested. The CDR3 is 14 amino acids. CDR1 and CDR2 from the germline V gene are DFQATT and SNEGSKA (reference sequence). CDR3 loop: CSAPARGATGELFF.

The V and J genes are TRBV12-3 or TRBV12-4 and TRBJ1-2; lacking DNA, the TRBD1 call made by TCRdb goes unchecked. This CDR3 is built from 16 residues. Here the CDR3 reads CASSLSGRGVYYGYTF.

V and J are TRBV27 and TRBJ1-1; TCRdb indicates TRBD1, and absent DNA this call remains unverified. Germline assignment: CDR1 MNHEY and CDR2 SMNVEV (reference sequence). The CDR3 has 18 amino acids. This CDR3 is CASSLWGGPTGFNTEAFF.